This T cell receptor beta chain was sequenced during a study of cytomegalovirus exposure and HLA in healthy donors. All donors participated as healthy donors of bone marrow. 13 Jbeta primers and 60 Vbeta primers were used for the PCR. Assay: immunoSEQ multiplex PCR; the TCRdb copy retains only in-frame clones and omits some. In the table there are about 120,000 clones, about 78% of which are singletons. This CDR3 is built from 15 residues. CDR1 and CDR2 from the germline V gene are MGHDK and SYGVNS. V shed 5 bases and J 5 bases; nucleotides not matched to a gene: 9. Study results and limitations: Available immune exposure information was restricted to CMV serostatus only.

On this clone itself: Its specificity is unknown.

The specimen was PBMCs. The chain employs TRBV25-1 and TRBJ2-5, with 9 bases that match TRBD2. The sequence derives from a man aged 25-45 years in good health and CMV-seronegative. The CDR3 loop is CASSLSGGHRETQYF. DNA of the CDR3: TGTGCCAGCAGTTTAAGCGGGGGGCATCGGGAGACCCAGTACTTC.